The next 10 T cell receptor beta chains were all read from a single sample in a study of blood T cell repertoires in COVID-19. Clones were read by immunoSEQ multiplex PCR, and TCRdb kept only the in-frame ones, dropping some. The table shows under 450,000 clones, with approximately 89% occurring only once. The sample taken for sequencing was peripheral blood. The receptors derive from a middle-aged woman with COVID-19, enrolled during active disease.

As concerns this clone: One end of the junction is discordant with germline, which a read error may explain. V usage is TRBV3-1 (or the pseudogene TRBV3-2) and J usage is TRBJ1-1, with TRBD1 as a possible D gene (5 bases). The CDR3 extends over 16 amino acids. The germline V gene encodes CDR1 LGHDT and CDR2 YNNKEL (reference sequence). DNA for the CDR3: TGTGCCAGCAGCCAAGACCGAGTAGGGGTGAAGACTGAAGCTTTCTTT. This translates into CASSQDRVGVKTEAFF.

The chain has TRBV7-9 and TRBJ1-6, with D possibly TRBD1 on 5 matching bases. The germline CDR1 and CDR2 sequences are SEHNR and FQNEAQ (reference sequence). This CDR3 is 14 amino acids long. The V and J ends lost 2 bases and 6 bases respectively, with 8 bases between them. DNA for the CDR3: TGTGCCAGCAGCTTACCAGGGATTAATTCACCCCTCCACTTT. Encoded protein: CASSLPGINSPLHF.

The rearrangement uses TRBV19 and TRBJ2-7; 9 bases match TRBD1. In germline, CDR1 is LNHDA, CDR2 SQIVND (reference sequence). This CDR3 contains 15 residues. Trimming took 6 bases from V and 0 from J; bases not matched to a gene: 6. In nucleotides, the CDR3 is TGTGCCAGTAGACCCCGACAGGGGGTCTCCTACGAGCAGTACTTC. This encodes CASRPRQGVSYEQYF.

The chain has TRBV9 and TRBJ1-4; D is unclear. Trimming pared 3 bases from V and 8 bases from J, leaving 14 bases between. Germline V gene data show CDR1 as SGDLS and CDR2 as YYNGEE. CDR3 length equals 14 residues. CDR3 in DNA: TGTGCCAGCAGCGGAACTTGGCGCGGAGAAAAACTGTTTTTT. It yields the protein CASSGTWRGEKLFF.

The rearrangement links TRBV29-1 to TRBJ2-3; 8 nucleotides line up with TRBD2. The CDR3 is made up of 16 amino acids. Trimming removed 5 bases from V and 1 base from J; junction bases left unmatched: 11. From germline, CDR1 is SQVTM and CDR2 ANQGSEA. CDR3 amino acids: CSVTPSGGGRTDTQYF. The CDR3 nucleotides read TGCAGCGTTACCCCCTCCGGCGGGGGGCGCACAGATACGCAGTATTTT.

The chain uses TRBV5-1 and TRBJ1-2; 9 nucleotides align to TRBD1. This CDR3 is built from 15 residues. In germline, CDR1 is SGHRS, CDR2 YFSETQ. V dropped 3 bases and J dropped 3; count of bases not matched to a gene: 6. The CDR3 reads CASSYKTGGDYGYTF. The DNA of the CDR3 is TGCGCCAGCAGCTACAAGACAGGGGGTGACTATGGCTACACCTTC.

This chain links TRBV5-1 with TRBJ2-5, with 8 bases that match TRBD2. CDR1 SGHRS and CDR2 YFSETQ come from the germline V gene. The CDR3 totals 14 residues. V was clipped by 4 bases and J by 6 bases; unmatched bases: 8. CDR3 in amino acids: CASSTGTSSQTQYF. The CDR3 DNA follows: TGCGCCAGCAGCACCGGGACTAGTAGCCAGACCCAGTACTTC.

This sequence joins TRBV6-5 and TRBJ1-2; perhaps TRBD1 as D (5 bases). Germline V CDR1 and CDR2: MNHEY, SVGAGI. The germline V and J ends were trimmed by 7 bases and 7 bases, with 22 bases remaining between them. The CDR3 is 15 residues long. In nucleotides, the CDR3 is TGTGCCAGCACCCCTTCAAGGGGAATTGGCTTTGGCTACACCTTC. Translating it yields CASTPSRGIGFGYTF.

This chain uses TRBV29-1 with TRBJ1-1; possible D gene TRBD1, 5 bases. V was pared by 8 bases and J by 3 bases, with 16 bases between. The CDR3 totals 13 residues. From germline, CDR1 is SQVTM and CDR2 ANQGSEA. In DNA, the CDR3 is TGCAGCTTACAAGGGGACTCAGACACTGAAGCTTTCTTT. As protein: CSLQGDSDTEAFF.

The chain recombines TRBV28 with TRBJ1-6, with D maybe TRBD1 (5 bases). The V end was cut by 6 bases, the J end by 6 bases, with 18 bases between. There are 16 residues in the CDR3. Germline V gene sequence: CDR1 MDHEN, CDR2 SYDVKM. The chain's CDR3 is CASSPSFGGVNSPLHF. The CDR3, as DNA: TGTGCCAGCAGCCCCTCCTTCGGAGGGGTTAATTCACCCCTCCACTTT.